The rows below give T cell receptor beta chains drawn from one sample of a study of shared clonotypes between healthy human individuals. Clones were sequenced by immunoSEQ multiplex PCR, and TCRdb holds only the in-frame ones, with some missing. The data hold roughly 600,000 clones, with about 98% observed a single time. Material: naive CD8+ T cells sorted from blood. The receptor source for this set is a man aged 25 to 40 in good health. The CDR3 runs from the conserved cysteine through the conserved F or W. D genes are given only for firm matches. Some rows mark clone size as missing; the rest say once, few, many or name a class of expanded clone.

clone_size j_call v_call d_call cdr3_aa cdr3_nt
NA TRBJ2-5 TRBV13 TRBD2 CASSRYSGNDQETQYF TGTGCCAGCAGCCGATATAGCGGGAACGACCAAGAGACCCAGTACTTC
NA TRBJ2-2 TRBV7-9 NA CASSLQPANTGELFF TGTGCCAGCAGCTTACAGCCCGCGAACACCGGGGAGCTGTTTTTT
once TRBJ2-7 TRBV4-1 TRBD2 CASSHPGLAPEQYF TGCGCCAGCAGCCACCCGGGACTAGCTCCGGAGCAGTACTTC
NA TRBJ2-1 TRBV2 NA CASSEAPGANNEQFF TGTGCCAGCAGTGAAGCGCCGGGAGCTAACAATGAGCAGTTCTTC
once TRBJ2-4 TRBV7-9 TRBD1 CASSLAVGQRHF TGTGCCAGCAGCTTAGCCGTGGGACAGCGTCACTTC
NA TRBJ2-2 TRBV27 TRBD2 CASSLSLGLAGLGLFF TGTGCCAGCAGTTTATCGTTGGGACTAGCGGGGTTGGGGCTGTTTTTT
NA TRBJ2-1 TRBV7-2 TRBD2 CASSSPGTTSGLLHNEQFF TGTGCCAGCAGCTCGCCTGGGACGACTAGCGGGTTGCTGCACAATGAGCAGTTCTTC
once TRBJ1-5 TRBV6-1 TRBD1 CASSGDRVDQPQHF TGTGCCAGCAGTGGCGACAGGGTGGATCAGCCCCAGCATTTT
NA TRBJ2-5 TRBV20-1 NA CSAPQETQYF TGCAGTGCTCCGCAAGAGACCCAGTACTTC
NA TRBJ2-5 TRBV25-1 TRBD1 CASSEDRVQETQYF TGTGCCAGCAGTGAGGACAGGGTCCAAGAGACCCAGTACTTC
NA TRBJ2-1 TRBV10-3 NA CAISELRLGGPNNEQFF TGTGCCATCAGTGAATTACGACTGGGCGGGCCCAACAATGAGCAGTTCTTC
NA TRBJ2-1 TRBV18 NA CASSTDRANEQFF TGTGCCAGCTCAACGGACCGAGCCAATGAGCAGTTCTTC
few TRBJ1-2 TRBV11-2 NA CASIPPGGILQGYTF TGTGCCAGCATCCCCCCGGGGGGCATCTTGCAGGGCTACACCTTC
NA TRBJ2-7 TRBV27 NA CATAPGKGPYEQYF TGTGCCACCGCCCCTGGGAAAGGTCCCTACGAGCAGTACTTC
NA TRBJ2-3 TRBV7-8 NA CASRDQRGADTQYF TGTGCCAGCAGGGATCAGAGAGGCGCAGATACGCAGTATTTT
once TRBJ1-2 TRBV28 NA CASSPRVSSGYTF TGTGCCAGCAGCCCCCGGGTATCCTCTGGCTACACCTTC
few TRBJ2-1 TRBV6-5 NA CASSYPGNEQFF TGTGCCAGCAGTTACCCGGGAAATGAGCAGTTCTTC
NA TRBJ1-2 TRBV30 TRBD1 CAWSGPTGHYGYTF TGTGCCTGGAGTGGGCCGACAGGGCACTATGGCTACACCTTC
NA TRBJ2-7 TRBV6-5 NA CASRRDGIYEQYF TGTGCCAGCAGGAGGGACGGAATTTACGAGCAGTACTTC
NA TRBJ2-7 TRBV9 NA CASSKGGHEQYF TGTGCCAGCAGTAAGGGGGGGCACGAGCAGTACTTC
NA TRBJ1-5 TRBV15 NA CATSRDKRGTNQPQHF TGTGCCACCAGCAGAGATAAAAGGGGGACAAATCAGCCCCAGCATTTT
once TRBJ2-1 TRBV4-3 NA CASSPDSATYNEQFF TGCGCCAGCAGCCCGGATTCGGCCACCTACAATGAGCAGTTCTTC
NA TRBJ2-1 TRBV10-3 TRBD2 CAISEGAGEAYNEQFF TGTGCCATCAGTGAGGGGGCGGGAGAAGCCTACAATGAGCAGTTCTTC
NA TRBJ2-7 TRBV7-8 NA CASSLPGYEQYF TGTGCCAGCAGCTTACCGGGTTACGAGCAGTACTTC
NA TRBJ2-7 TRBV5-4 TRBD2 CASSSGLAGEGEQYF TGTGCCAGCAGTTCCGGACTAGCGGGAGAAGGCGAGCAGTACTTC
NA TRBJ1-1 TRBV5-1 NA CASSTDQGDLDMNTEAFF TGCGCCAGCAGCACAGACCAAGGGGACCTTGATATGAACACTGAAGCTTTCTTT
once TRBJ2-1 TRBV9 TRBD1 CASSVGTASYNEQFF TGTGCCAGCAGCGTCGGGACAGCCTCCTACAATGAGCAGTTCTTC
NA TRBJ2-3 TRBV6-6 NA CASTHGGTDTQYF TGTGCCAGCACACATGGTGGCACAGATACGCAGTATTTT
NA TRBJ2-7 TRBV4-1 NA CASSQVGSSYEQYF TGCGCCAGCAGCCAAGTCGGCTCATCCTACGAGCAGTACTTC
NA TRBJ1-2 TRBV27 NA CASSTGYGYTF TGTGCCAGCAGTACAGGCTATGGCTACACCTTC
NA TRBJ2-1 TRBV18 NA CASSPTERSSYNEQFF TGTGCCAGCTCTCCTACGGAGCGAAGCTCCTACAATGAGCAGTTCTTC
NA TRBJ2-2 TRBV11-2 TRBD2 CASSLRVGIAGLGELFF TGTGCCAGCAGCCTCAGAGTGGGGATAGCGGGACTCGGGGAGCTGTTTTTT
NA TRBJ1-4 TRBV2 NA CASSDWSATGHEKLFF TGTGCCAGCAGTGATTGGTCGGCAACGGGGCATGAAAAACTGTTTTTT
NA TRBJ2-7 TRBV29-1 NA CSAWDQGGEQYF TGCAGCGCCTGGGACCAGGGTGGAGAGCAGTACTTC
NA TRBJ2-1 TRBV27 NA CASSLGGAYNEQFF TGTGCCAGCAGTTTGGGGGGTGCCTACAATGAGCAGTTCTTC
NA TRBJ1-1 TRBV27 NA CATHSRQEAFF TGTGCCACTCACTCCAGGCAGGAAGCTTTCTTT
NA TRBJ2-7 TRBV11-2 NA CASSLVQGSPYEQYF TGTGCCAGCAGCTTAGTCCAGGGGAGCCCCTACGAGCAGTACTTC